A selection of T cell receptor beta chains follows, all from one sample in a study of cytomegalovirus exposure and HLA in healthy donors. Clones were read by immunoSEQ multiplex PCR, and TCRdb kept only the in-frame ones, dropping some. The sample carries about 98,000 clones, 60% to 85% recorded once. Sequenced input: PBMCs. These receptors originate from a man in his 60s in good health and CMV-seropositive. Each CDR3 is given with its conserved first and last residue. Each record gives: D gene, J gene, clone size, V gene, CDR3 DNA, CDR3 protein. The D gene is left open where the match is weak. Only part of the rows carry a size: once, few, many, or a class if the clone is expanded.

- | TRBJ1-3 | once | TRBV11-2 | TGTGCCACCAGATGGGGGGGGAAACGAAACACCATATATTTT | CATRWGGKRNTIYF
- | TRBJ1-2 | - | TRBV19 | TGTGCCAGTAACCCAGGGACTAACTATGGCTACACCTTC | CASNPGTNYGYTF
- | TRBJ2-5 | - | TRBV11-1 | TGTGCCAGCAGCTTAACCGGCCGCCCGGGACAAGAGACCCAGTACTTC | CASSLTGRPGQETQYF
- | TRBJ1-2 | - | TRBV6-6 | TGTGCCAGCAGTCCTCGGTTGTCCCCAGCGGACTATGGCTACACCTTC | CASSPRLSPADYGYTF
- | TRBJ1-1 | - | TRBV7-3 | TGTGCCAGCAGCTTAATTGGGACCGGGACCGGAGGGCGTACTGAAGCTTTCTTT | CASSLIGTGTGGRTEAFF
TRBD1 | TRBJ2-1 | - | TRBV7-9 | TGTGCCAGCAGCTTCTTGACAGGGGACAATGAGCAGTTCTTC | CASSFLTGDNEQFF
TRBD2 | TRBJ2-3 | - | TRBV10-2 | TGCGCCAGCAGGTCCGACGGGAGCGGGGGCGCAGATACGCAGTATTTT | CASRSDGSGGADTQYF
TRBD1 | TRBJ2-7 | - | TRBV6-5 | TGTGCCAGCAGATACAGGGGATCCTACGAGCAGTACTTC | CASRYRGSYEQYF
- | TRBJ2-3 | - | TRBV9 | TGTGCCAGCAGCTTCCGAGACTCGCGGATGGCAGATACGCAGTATTTT | CASSFRDSRMADTQYF
TRBD2 | TRBJ2-1 | - | TRBV7-6 | TGTGCCAGCAGCTTAGCGGGGGGGGGAGATGAGCAGTTCTTC | CASSLAGGGDEQFF
- | TRBJ2-7 | - | TRBV21-1 | TGTGCCAGCAGCAAGTGGACACGGTACTACGAGCAGTACTTC | CASSKWTRYYEQYF
- | TRBJ1-6 | - | TRBV13 | TGTGCCAGCAGCTTACGGTCGGATAATTCACCCCTCCACTTT | CASSLRSDNSPLHF
TRBD1 | TRBJ1-2 | - | TRBV5-4 | TGTGCCAGCAGCCCTGAAGGACAGGGTATCTATGGCTACACCTTC | CASSPEGQGIYGYTF
- | TRBJ1-2 | once | TRBV7-9 | TGTTCCAGCAGCTCCGCGACCTCAGGGGTGCGCTATGGCTACACCTTC | CSSSSATSGVRYGYTF
- | TRBJ2-7 | - | TRBV5-6 | TGTGCCAGCAGCTGGCGCGGGCCCGGCGAGCAGTACTTC | CASSWRGPGEQYF
- | TRBJ1-2 | - | TRBV18 | TGTGCCAGCTCACCGGGTATAGTGGCAGCCCGGGGCTATGGCTACACCTTC | CASSPGIVAARGYGYTF
TRBD1 | TRBJ2-7 | - | TRBV7-6 | TGTGCCAGCAGCAATAGACAGGGCTACGAGCAGTACTTC | CASSNRQGYEQYF
TRBD2 | TRBJ2-1 | - | TRBV29-1 | TGCAGCGGGGGGGGAGGGGCCGAAAGCTCCTACAATGAGCAGTTCTTC | CSGGGGAESSYNEQFF
- | TRBJ2-7 | - | TRBV7-2 | TGTGCCAGCAGCTCAAGGACAAGATCCTACGAGCAGTACTTC | CASSSRTRSYEQYF
- | TRBJ1-5 | - | TRBV2 | TGTGCCAGCAGTGAAGGGACAACAAACAATCAGCCCCAGCATTTT | CASSEGTTNNQPQHF
TRBD1 | TRBJ2-1 | - | TRBV7-9 | TGTGCCAGCAGCTTAACCAGACAGGGGTTCGAGCAGTTCTTC | CASSLTRQGFEQFF
TRBD1 | TRBJ2-3 | - | TRBV7-9 | TGTGCCAGCAGCTTAGCCGGGACAGGGCAGCGTACGCAGTATTTT | CASSLAGTGQRTQYF
TRBD1 | TRBJ1-4 | few | TRBV9 | TGTGCCAGCAGCGGCGGACAGGCGTATGAAAAACTGTTTTTT | CASSGGQAYEKLFF
- | TRBJ2-5 | - | TRBV5-1 | TGCGCAGCGATGGGGCGACAAGAGACCCAGTACTTC | CAAMGRQETQYF
- | TRBJ1-2 | few | TRBV15 | TGTGCCACCAGGAGAAATAGGGGCCTCAACTATGGCTACACCTTC | CATRRNRGLNYGYTF
TRBD2 | TRBJ2-7 | few | TRBV27 | TGTGCCAGTATGGTACTAGCGGGGGGGGGCGAGCAGTACTTC | CASMVLAGGGEQYF
TRBD2 | TRBJ2-7 | - | TRBV10-1 | TGCGCCAGCAGTCCGACATTAGCGGGGGGGCCCATCGAGCAGTACTTC | CASSPTLAGGPIEQYF
TRBD1 | TRBJ2-5 | - | TRBV19 | TGTGCCAGTAGTGCTTACAGGGGGCTCCAAGAGACCCAGTACTTC | CASSAYRGLQETQYF
- | TRBJ1-4 | - | TRBV5-1 | TGCGCCAGCAGCTTGACTTCGGGACAAAATGAAAAACTGTTTTTT | CASSLTSGQNEKLFF
- | TRBJ1-1 | - | TRBV7-2 | TGTGCCAGCAGCCTCCCGGGAAGGTTGAACACTGAAGCTTTCTTT | CASSLPGRLNTEAFF
- | TRBJ1-2 | - | TRBV29-1 | TGCAGCGTTGAGGGCACCTACTATGGCTACACCTTC | CSVEGTYYGYTF
- | TRBJ2-3 | - | TRBV5-1 | TGCGCCAGCAGCTGGGACACAGGAACAGGCACAGATACGCAGTATTTT | CASSWDTGTGTDTQYF
TRBD1 | TRBJ1-2 | - | TRBV6-5 | TGTGCCAGCAGTTCTCCGGGACAGTCCTTTCTTGGCTACACCTTC | CASSSPGQSFLGYTF
TRBD1 | TRBJ2-7 | - | TRBV7-2 | TGTGCCAGCAGCTTAGTGGAGACAGGGGCAGGGAGCCTTTTCTACGAGCAGTACTTC | CASSLVETGAGSLFYEQYF
TRBD2 | TRBJ2-1 | once | TRBV9 | TGTGCCAGCAGCGTAGTTGCGGGGGGCCCAGATGAGCAGTTCTTC | CASSVVAGGPDEQFF
- | TRBJ2-4 | - | TRBV28 | TGTGCCAGCAGGGGCAGGGGAGTTTGGGCCAAAAACATTCAGTACTTC | CASRGRGVWAKNIQYF
- | TRBJ2-7 | - | TRBV14 | TGTGCCAGCAGCCGACGAGGTCGATCAGGGTACGAGCAGTACTTC | CASSRRGRSGYEQYF
TRBD2 | TRBJ2-1 | few | TRBV5-6 | TGTGCCAGCAGCGGAGGCGGCGGGAGCTCCTACAATGAGCAGTTCTTC | CASSGGGGSSYNEQFF
- | TRBJ2-7 | - | TRBV28 | TGTGCCAGCAGTACTCCCATAAATGTGGTCTCCGAGCAGTACTTC | CASSTPINVVSEQYF
TRBD1 | TRBJ1-4 | - | TRBV28 | TGTGCCAGCAGTTCGACAGGGGCGGTTAATGAAAAACTGTTTTTT | CASSSTGAVNEKLFF
- | TRBJ2-1 | once | TRBV5-1 | TGCGCCAGCAGCTTTACGGGAAGCTCCTACAATGAGCAGTTCTTC | CASSFTGSSYNEQFF
- | TRBJ1-5 | - | TRBV28 | TGTGCCAGCAGTCTTCTCAATCAGCCCCAGCATTTT | CASSLLNQPQHF
- | TRBJ2-1 | - | TRBV28 | TGTGCCAGCAGTCAGGTTCCGTACAATGAGCAGTTCTTC | CASSQVPYNEQFF
TRBD1 | TRBJ2-7 | - | TRBV5-1 | TGCGCCAGCAGTTACGGACAGGGCAGCGCCTACGAGCAGTACTTC | CASSYGQGSAYEQYF
- | TRBJ2-1 | few | TRBV7-6 | TGTGCCAGCAGCTTAGGGGGACAAGGGTACCATGAGCAGTTCTTC | CASSLGGQGYHEQFF
- | TRBJ2-2 | once | TRBV25-1 | TGTGCCAGCAGTGAATTCAGGGGAGTTGTCGGGGAGCTGTTTTTT | CASSEFRGVVGELFF